Given below is one T cell receptor (beta chain) in context. The antigen is undetermined. The CDR3 contains 15 residues. V dropped 0 bases and J dropped 2 bases, with 10 bases sitting between them. CDR1 LNHNV and CDR2 YYDKDF come from the germline V gene (reference sequence). Since all of the isolated RNA was reverse transcribed, expressed TCRB transcripts were what got sequenced. Using immunoSEQ multiplex PCR, the repertoire was profiled, and TCRdb retains in-frame clones only, with some absent. The repertoire holds approximately 300,000 clones, with 8% to 13% as singletons. The data were obtained in a study of beta chain features in type 1 diabetes. Findings and caveats of the study: Equally in patients and controls, PCR might preferentially amplify shorter templates.

Sorting with CD45RO/CCR7/CD25/CD127/CD95/CD27 yielded naive, central memory, regulatory and stem-like memory CD4+ cells. Sequencing used naive CD4+ T cells from blood. The V gene is TRBV15, the J gene TRBJ2-5; D call uncertain. The receptor comes from a woman in her 30s in good health. The CDR3 DNA is TGTGCCACCAGCAGAGAGATAACTAATCAAGAGACCCAGTACTTC. Translation: CATSREITNQETQYF. Looking up the rest from reference TRBV15 and TRBJ2-5 gives the full variable domain: DAMVIQNPRYQVTQFGKPVTLSCSQTLNHNVMYWYQQKSSQAPKLLFHYYDKDFNNEADTPDNFQSRRPNTSFCFLDIRSPGLGDTAMYLCATSREITNQETQYFGPGTRLLVL.